These 32 T cell receptor beta chains originate from one sample sequenced in a study of T cells in Graves' hyperthyroidism and ophthalmopathy. The TCR beta CDR3 regions underwent amplification using RNA transcripts as the source. With the HTBI primer set, the TCR CDR3 went through a first round of RT-PCR. TCRdb itself ran the multiplex PCR reads through MiXCR, one entry per CDR3 protein. The sample includes hundreds of thousands of distinct CDR3 sequences, under 20% seen only once; the top ten take 16%. The sample comprised blood. Receptors were obtained from a woman aged 50 to 65 with Graves' hyperthyroidism that later progressed to Graves' ophthalmopathy.

The table lists this clonotype with many counts. The junction departs from germline at one end; a sequencing error may be responsible. The J gene is TRBJ2-1, the V gene TRBV2; 8 positions agree with TRBD2. The CDR3 spans 16 residues. Germline CDR1 reads SNHLY; CDR2 reads FYNNEI. CDR3 residues: CASREAGDRPYNEQFF. CDR3 bases: TGTGCCAGCAGAGAAGCGGGGGATAGACCCTACAATGAGCAGTTCTTC.

The table lists this clonotype with a few counts. The chain is built from TRBV20-1 and TRBJ1-2; D possibly corresponds to TRBD1 (6 bases). The CDR3 is 13 residues long. Germline V CDR1 and CDR2: DFQATT, SNEGSKA (reference sequence). Trimming took 3 bases from V and 3 from J, leaving 11 bases between them. CDR3 region: CSASPGEDYGYTF. The CDR3 nucleotides are TGCAGTGCTAGCCCAGGGGAAGACTATGGCTACACCTTC.

V usage is TRBV28 and J usage is TRBJ2-1; a weak D match, TRBD2 (6 bases). The germline V gene has CDR1 MDHEN and CDR2 SYDVKM. Trimming left V 1 base short and J 9 bases short, with 19 bases between. The CDR3 totals 16 residues. CDR3 loop: CASSLFAETRRGEQFF. For the CDR3, the DNA is TGTGCCAGCAGTTTATTTGCGGAGACGAGGCGGGGTGAGCAGTTCTTC.

This clonotype appeared a few times. This chain uses TRBV20-1 with TRBJ2-5; D ambiguous. Germline V gene lookup returns CDR1 DFQATT and CDR2 SNEGSKA (reference sequence). This CDR3 contains 12 residues. V lost 0 bases, J lost 5 bases, and 7 bases lay in between. The CDR3 loop reads CSARDDGETQYF. CDR3 nucleotide sequence: TGCAGTGCTAGAGATGACGGGGAGACCCAGTACTTC.

This clonotype has just a few counts. The rearrangement links TRBV20-1 to TRBJ2-4; TRBD2 matches 8 bases. The CDR3 length is 15 residues. Germline CDR1 DFQATT, CDR2 SNEGSKA (reference sequence). J lost 9 bases, V lost 2 bases, and 12 bases had no gene match. CDR3 residues: CSARMAAGGLGIQYF. Written as DNA, the CDR3 is TGCAGTGCTAGAATGGCGGCGGGGGGCTTGGGCATTCAGTACTTC.

The rearrangement uses TRBV5-1 and TRBJ2-4; no clear D. V lost 2 bases and J lost 2, with 8 bases in between. Germline CDR1 is SGHRS and CDR2 is YFSETQ. The CDR3 totals 14 residues. The CDR3 DNA reads TGCGCCAGCAGCTTATCAGAGTCCAAAAACATTCAGTACTTC. Protein: CASSLSESKNIQYF.

The table lists this clonotype with many counts. The chain is built from TRBV20-1 and TRBJ2-5; TRBD2 matches at 8 bases. Losses at the gene ends were 4 bases for V and 5 bases for J; bases not matched to a gene: 3. The germline CDR1 and CDR2 sequences are DFQATT and SNEGSKA (reference sequence). The CDR3 spans 12 residues. The CDR3 here is CSATGGDETQYF. CDR3 DNA: TGCAGTGCTACGGGGGGGGATGAGACCCAGTACTTC.

This clonotype is a singleton in its sample. V usage is TRBV4-1 and J usage is TRBJ1-2; TRBD1 agrees at 8 bases. CDR3 length: 17 amino acids. Trimming removed 0 bases from V and 5 bases from J; junction bases left unmatched: 11. Germline CDR1 and CDR2: MGHRA and YSYEKL. CDR3 nucleotide sequence: TGCGCCAGCAGCCAAGAACCCAGACAGGGGACCTTTTATGGCTACACCTTC. It encodes CASSQEPRQGTFYGYTF.

Only a few counts were recorded for this clonotype. V is TRBV5-1 and J is TRBJ2-5; D is possibly TRBD1 (6 bases). CDR1 and CDR2 from the germline V gene are SGHRS and YFSETQ. The CDR3 covers 16 residues. V was cut by 4 bases and J by 0 bases, with 16 bases left in between. The CDR3 bases are TGCGCCAGCAGCCCAGGGGACCTCCACTACCAAGAGACCCAGTACTTC. Translated, it gives CASSPGDLHYQETQYF.

The chain is built from TRBV29-1 and TRBJ1-1; D unresolved. The V gene's germline CDR1 is SQVTM and CDR2 ANQGSEA. With 0 bases removed from V and 2 bases from J, the gap between germline ends came to 10 bases. This CDR3 contains 14 residues. CDR3 region: CSVEDQVTNTEAFF. The DNA for the CDR3 is TGCAGCGTTGAAGACCAGGTGACTAACACTGAAGCTTTCTTT.

This clonotype has a handful of counts. The chain uses TRBV5-6 and TRBJ2-7, with TRBD1 matching 7 bases. CDR3 length: 14 residues. V trimming: 4 bases; J trimming: 5 bases; junction bases outside the gene matches: 9. Germline lookup yields CDR1 SGHDT and CDR2 YYEEEE. The CDR3 spells CASSTSDRRNEQYF. In nucleotides, the CDR3 is TGTGCCAGCAGCACCTCGGACAGGAGGAACGAGCAGTACTTC.

This clonotype has only one observation. This chain links TRBV6-1 with TRBJ1-6, with D perhaps TRBD1 (5 bases). Germline assignment: CDR1 MNHNS and CDR2 SASEGT. This CDR3 has 14 amino acids. The V and J ends lost 6 bases and 10 bases respectively, with 16 bases between them. The CDR3 DNA is TGTGCCAGCAGCCCCGGGGGAATAGGCTCACCCCTCCACTTT. This gives the protein CASSPGGIGSPLHF.

The CDR3 bases are TGCGCCAGCAGCCAAGAAGTACAGCTCACAGATACGCAGTATTTT. This codes for CASSQEVQLTDTQYF. This chain uses TRBV4-1 with TRBJ2-3, with D hard to call. CDR1 and CDR2 from the germline V gene are MGHRA and YSYEKL. The CDR3 spans 15 residues. The V and J ends lost 0 bases and 2 bases respectively, with 9 bases between them.

In regard to this clonotype: Being one base from a much bigger clone, this may be a read error. This chain uses TRBV3-1 with TRBJ1-5, with D possibly being TRBD1 (5 bases). V was cut by 1 base and J by 3 bases, with 7 bases left in between. The germline V gene encodes CDR1 LGHDT and CDR2 YNNKEL (reference sequence). This CDR3 is 14 amino acids long. CDR3 coding DNA: TGTGCCAGCAGCCAAGTGGGGGTCAATCAGCCCCAGCATTTT. Amino acids: CASSQVGVNQPQHF.

As regards this clonotype: A junction end diverges from the germline sequence, so it may reflect a read error. This chain uses TRBV11-3 with TRBJ2-2; D is perhaps TRBD1 (6 bases). There are 14 residues in the CDR3. Germline loops: CDR1 SGHNT, CDR2 YENEEA. In DNA, the CDR3 is TGTGCCAACAGCTTAAAAGGGGGTCCCGGGGAGCTGTTTTTT. It specifies CANSLKGGPGELFF.

The rearrangement links TRBV25-1 to TRBJ2-1, with TRBD1 matching over 8 bases. In germline, CDR1 is MGHDK, CDR2 SYGVNS. This CDR3 is built from 15 residues. V trimming: 5 bases; J trimming: 9 bases; junction bases outside the gene matches: 12. The CDR3 bases are TGTGCCAGCAGTCCCCGGGACAGGTCGTTCACTGAGCAGTTCTTC. This sequence encodes CASSPRDRSFTEQFF. The complete variable domain, with remaining parts taken from reference TRBV25-1 and TRBJ2-1, reads EADIYQTPRYLVIGTGKKITLECSQTMGHDKMYWYQQDPGMELHLIHYSYGVNSTEKGDLSSESTVSRIRTEHFPLTLESARPSHTSQYLCASSPRDRSFTEQFFGPGTRLTVL.

Concerning this clonotype: At one of its ends the junction is not consistent with the germline gene, which may arise from a read error. The chain links TRBV18 to TRBJ1-1; no firm D call. The CDR3 loop spans 13 amino acids. Germline CDR1 is KGHSH and CDR2 is LQKENI. CDR3 protein: CASSPGINTEVFF. CDR3 coding DNA: TGTGCCAGCTCACCGGGGATCAACACTGAAGTTTTCTTT.

This clonotype turned up a few times. The chain recombines TRBV10-3 with TRBJ2-2; possible D gene TRBD1, 5 bases. The CDR3 is made up of 15 amino acids. With 3 bases removed from V and 1 base from J, the gap between germline ends came to 9 bases. Per germline, CDR1 ENHRY and CDR2 SYGVKD. The CDR3 DNA reads TGTGCCATCAGTGAAAGGCAGGGGAACACCGGGGAGCTGTTTTTT. It translates to CAISERQGNTGELFF.

This clonotype was seen ten or more times. The rearrangement joins TRBV7-2 to TRBJ2-5, with 10 bases identical to TRBD2. The germline V gene encodes CDR1 SGHTA and CDR2 FQGNSA. The CDR3 totals 15 residues. J gave up 4 bases and V 0 bases, and 2 bases lay outside the gene matches. In nucleotides, the CDR3 is TGTGCCAGCAGCTTAGCAGCGGGGGGGGGAGAGACCCAGTACTTC. Its protein is CASSLAAGGGETQYF. The variable domain in full, with the rest retrieved from reference TRBV7-2 and TRBJ2-5, is GAGVSQSPSNKVTEKGKDVELRCDPISGHTALYWYRQSLGQGLEFLIYFQGNSAPDKSGLPSDRFSAERTGGSVSTLTIQRTQQEDSAVYLCASSLAAGGGETQYFGPGTRLLVL.

The CDR3 DNA reads TGCGCCAGCAGCCACTCGACTAGAAGGTACCAAGAGACCCAGTACTTC. Translating it yields CASSHSTRRYQETQYF. V is TRBV4-1 and J is TRBJ2-5; a possible D gene is TRBD2 (6 bases). The CDR3 totals 16 residues. Germline loops: CDR1 MGHRA, CDR2 YSYEKL. V shed 3 bases and J shed 0 bases, with 14 bases lying between them.

The sample holds many counts of this clonotype. The chain joins TRBV27 to TRBJ1-5; 7 bases fit TRBD1. Per the germline V gene, CDR1 is MNHEY and CDR2 is SMNVEV (reference sequence). This CDR3 is built from 16 residues. V shed 5 bases and J 2 bases; nucleotides not matched to a gene: 9. The CDR3 bases are TGTGCCAGCAGTGACCACAGGGGTATAGGCAATCAGCCCCAGCATTTT. This sequence encodes CASSDHRGIGNQPQHF.

This clonotype was counted many times. V gene TRBV30 combines with J gene TRBJ1-1; 9 nucleotides match TRBD1. Germline CDR1 GTSNPN, CDR2 SVGIG (reference sequence). V dropped 2 bases and J dropped 4; count of bases not matched to a gene: 2. The CDR3 extends over 13 amino acids. The CDR3 reads CAWSMTGGTEAFF. CDR3 in DNA: TGTGCCTGGAGTATGACAGGGGGCACTGAAGCTTTCTTT.

This chain connects TRBV6-1 to TRBJ2-1; D is ambiguous. Per the germline V gene, CDR1 is MNHNS and CDR2 is SASEGT. The V end was cut by 6 bases, the J end by 2 bases, with 8 bases between. The CDR3 runs 13 residues. The CDR3 DNA sequence: TGTGCCAGCAGGAGTTCGACCTACAATGAGCAGTTCTTC. Translation gives CASRSSTYNEQFF.

This clonotype was detected a few times. The J gene is TRBJ1-1, the V gene TRBV5-1, with a possible D match to TRBD1 (5 bases). Trimming stripped 4 bases from V and 2 bases from J, with 18 bases between. The V gene's germline CDR1 is SGHRS and CDR2 YFSETQ. CDR3 length: 16 amino acids. The CDR3 loop is CASSEMPGLPNTEAFF. In nucleotides, the CDR3 is TGCGCCAGCAGCGAAATGCCGGGGCTACCTAACACTGAAGCTTTCTTT.

V usage is TRBV10-3 and J usage is TRBJ1-1; D gene uncertain. This CDR3 comprises 14 residues. Trimming removed 7 bases from V and 2 bases from J, with 14 bases in between. From germline, CDR1 is ENHRY and CDR2 SYGVKD. The CDR3 DNA follows: TGTGCCATCACCCCTAGTGTGGGTAACACTGAAGCTTTCTTT. Translating gives CAITPSVGNTEAFF.

The V gene is TRBV7-8, the J gene TRBJ2-7; 7 bases line up with TRBD1. The germline V gene encodes CDR1 SGHVS and CDR2 FQNEAQ. Trimming at V came to 8 bases and at J to 3 bases, leaving 10 bases not matched to a gene. This CDR3 is 14 amino acids long. The CDR3 sequence: CASENGAGGYEQYF. Written as DNA, the CDR3 is TGTGCCAGCGAAAACGGGGCAGGGGGCTACGAGCAGTACTTC.

The J gene is TRBJ2-5, the V gene TRBV20-1; TRBD2 is a possible D gene (6 bases). The CDR3 is made up of 12 amino acids. The ends were cut back, 6 bases at V and 3 bases at J, with 11 bases in the middle. Looked up from germline, CDR1 is DFQATT and CDR2 is SNEGSKA (reference sequence). The CDR3 nucleotides read TGCAGTGCCCCGGGACTGGAAGAGACCCAGTACTTC. Translating it yields CSAPGLEETQYF.

The V call is TRBV4-1, the J call TRBJ2-5; the match to TRBD2 covers 9 bases. Losses at the gene ends were 0 bases for V and 1 base for J; bases not matched to a gene: 12. Germline V gene lookup returns CDR1 MGHRA and CDR2 YSYEKL. The CDR3 has 19 residues. The CDR3 bases are TGCGCCAGCAGCCAAGAAACGGCCGCGGCGGGGGGGACCCAAGAGACCCAGTACTTC. Its protein is CASSQETAAAGGTQETQYF.

This clonotype was detected many times. The chain links TRBV6-2 or TRBV6-3 to TRBJ1-2; TRBD1 matches at 8 bases. The CDR3 length is 16 residues. Germline CDR1 MNHEY, CDR2 SVGEGT. V dropped 2 bases and J dropped 3; count of bases not matched to a gene: 8. The CDR3 DNA reads as TGTGCCAGCAGTTACCCCCTGGACAGGGAGCACTATGGCTACACCTTC. Translated: CASSYPLDREHYGYTF.

Only a few counts were recorded for this clonotype. The chain recombines TRBV5-6 with TRBJ2-2; 8 bases are a match to TRBD1. This CDR3 contains 16 residues. Losses at the gene ends were 4 bases for V and 2 bases for J; bases not matched to a gene: 7. Germline V gene lookup returns CDR1 SGHDT and CDR2 YYEEEE. CDR3 bases: TGTGCCAGCAGCGGGGGGACAGGCTTCAACACCGGGGAGCTGTTTTTT. Translated, it gives CASSGGTGFNTGELFF.

This clonotype was observed many times. The rearrangement links TRBV11-1 to TRBJ1-2; no firm D call. V was clipped by 5 bases and J by 3 bases, with 10 bases between them. Germline CDR1 reads SGHAT; CDR2 reads FQDESV (reference sequence). The CDR3 has 13 amino acids. The chain's CDR3 is CASSPRVDYGYTF. CDR3 sequence (DNA): TGTGCCAGCAGCCCGAGGGTGGACTATGGCTACACCTTC.

V gene TRBV29-1 combines with J gene TRBJ2-1, with D perhaps matching TRBD2 (5 bases). The CDR3 sequence is 10 residues long. Per germline, CDR1 SQVTM and CDR2 ANQGSEA. Trimming cost V 4 bases and J 8 bases, with 6 bases left between them. CDR3 amino acids: CSVVRDEQFF. CDR3 nucleotides: TGCAGCGTTGTGCGGGATGAGCAGTTCTTC.